The clone carrying this T cell receptor (beta chain) appeared a few times. No antigen is known for it. TCRdb's table, derived via immunoSEQ multiplex PCR, lists solely in-frame clones and lacks some. The table records around 160,000 clones, approximately 88% of them present only once. There are 14 residues in the CDR3. V was clipped by 4 bases and J by 2 bases, with 10 bases between them. CDR1 and CDR2 from the germline V gene are MNHEY and SMNVEV (reference sequence). The data belong to a study of cytomegalovirus exposure and HLA in healthy donors. For the study at large: The 90 to 150 validation repertoires, a later analysis reported, used the same platform as the 666 first-cohort repertoires. Points from the study as a whole: Despite most TCR sequences being rare, some public TCRs occurred in many donors. Overall, approximately 150 TCR beta chains were annotated as cytomegalovirus-associated.

Donors came from a validation cohort of approximately 110 subjects, distinct from the first 666-subject cohort. This sequence was found in a man aged 25 to 40 in good health and CMV-seropositive. This chain connects TRBV27 to TRBJ2-3; D is uncertain. The sequencing sample was made of PBMCs. CDR3 region: CASSSASATDTQYF. In nucleotides, the CDR3 is TGTGCCAGCAGTTCAGCGAGCGCCACAGATACGCAGTATTTT.